The rows below give T cell receptor beta chains drawn from one sample of a study of shared clonotypes between healthy human individuals. Repertoires were generated with immunoSEQ multiplex PCR, while TCRdb's copy carries only in-frame clones and drops some. In the table there are fewer than 2.5 million clones, approximately 93% of which are singletons. Sequenced input: naive CD4+ T cells from PBMCs. The receptors originated from a man aged 18 to 29 in good health. Some clones in this sample may be carry-over from other donors' samples. The CDR3 runs from the conserved cysteine through the conserved F or W. Each record gives: clone size, J gene, D gene, V gene, CDR3 protein, CDR3 DNA. D genes are given only for firm matches. Size is omitted from some rows. Given values are once, few, many or a class for expanded clones.

- TRBJ1-1 - TRBV19 CASSIIRGGEAFF TGTGCCAGTAGTATCATCAGGGGTGGTGAAGCTTTCTTT
- TRBJ1-4 - TRBV6-5 CASSPSPTNEKLFF TGTGCCAGCAGCCCGAGTCCAACTAATGAAAAACTGTTTTTT
- TRBJ1-1 - TRBV4-1 CASSRQRNTEAFF TGCGCCAGCAGCCGACAGCGGAACACTGAAGCTTTCTTT
- TRBJ2-1 - TRBV5-4 CASSLRRDNEQFF TGTGCCAGCAGCTTGCGGCGGGACAATGAGCAGTTCTTC
- TRBJ2-7 - TRBV5-1 CASNPGGQPDEQYF TGCGCCAGCAATCCCGGGGGACAGCCCGACGAGCAGTACTTC
- TRBJ2-1 TRBD1 TRBV30 CAWNQARTGGSNNEQFF TGTGCCTGGAATCAAGCGCGGACAGGGGGATCAAACAATGAGCAGTTCTTC
- TRBJ2-2 - TRBV2 CASSEEGPDTGELFF TGTGCCAGCAGTGAAGAAGGGCCGGACACCGGGGAGCTGTTTTTT
once TRBJ2-1 TRBD2 TRBV15 CATSRPLAGGRHEQFF TGTGCCACCAGCAGGCCACTAGCGGGAGGGAGGCATGAGCAGTTCTTC
- TRBJ2-1 - TRBV29-1 CSVGWGVGEQFF TGCAGCGTTGGGTGGGGGGTCGGTGAGCAGTTCTTC
- TRBJ2-7 - TRBV29-1 CSVEVQGFNEQYF TGCAGCGTTGAGGTACAGGGTTTCAACGAGCAGTACTTC
- TRBJ2-3 - TRBV27 CASSTTGEGFSTDTQYF TGTGCCAGCAGCACAACGGGAGAAGGGTTTTCCACAGATACGCAGTATTTT
- TRBJ2-7 TRBD1 TRBV28 CATRQGVFYEQYF TGTGCCACGCGACAGGGGGTGTTCTACGAGCAGTACTTC
- TRBJ2-3 - TRBV5-1 CASSSNPGGAIPDTQYF TGCGCCAGCAGCTCCAATCCCGGGGGCGCCATTCCAGATACGCAGTATTTT
- TRBJ2-5 - TRBV25-1 CASSEWGSIGETQYF TGTGCCAGCAGTGAATGGGGCTCTATCGGGGAGACCCAGTACTTC
- TRBJ2-3 TRBD1 TRBV28 CASRRDRGTDTQYF TGTGCCAGCAGGAGGGACAGGGGGACAGATACGCAGTATTTT
- TRBJ2-3 - TRBV7-2 CASSERSPGTDTQYF TGTGCCAGCAGCGAACGAAGCCCGGGCACAGATACGCAGTATTTT
- TRBJ1-1 - TRBV28 CASSLGGTAFF TGTGCCAGCAGTTTAGGAGGGACCGCTTTCTTT
- TRBJ2-1 TRBD2 TRBV28 CASSEVWGSGSSYNEQFF TGTGCCAGCAGTGAAGTCTGGGGCAGCGGGAGTTCCTACAATGAGCAGTTCTTC
- TRBJ1-2 - TRBV28 CASIPGTIRGYGYTF TGTGCCAGCATCCCAGGGACAATTCGGGGCTATGGCTACACCTTC
- TRBJ2-7 - TRBV5-4 CASSLALSNYEQYF TGTGCCAGCAGCTTGGCGCTGTCCAACTACGAGCAGTACTTC
- TRBJ2-5 TRBD1 TRBV2 CASIVQGAGGETQYF TGTGCCAGCATTGTACAGGGGGCCGGGGGAGAGACCCAGTACTTC
- TRBJ2-7 TRBD2 TRBV28 CASSFLGLANEQYF TGTGCCAGCAGTTTTCTGGGACTAGCTAACGAGCAGTACTTC
- TRBJ2-3 - TRBV5-1 CASSSRTYTDTQYF TGCGCCAGCAGCTCTAGGACGTACACAGATACGCAGTATTTT
- TRBJ2-7 - TRBV7-2 CASSSAGGYEQYF TGTGCCAGCAGCTCCGCTGGGGGGTACGAGCAGTACTTC
- TRBJ1-3 - TRBV5-1 CASSSRTLENTIYF TGCGCCAGCAGTTCGAGGACACTTGAAAACACCATATATTTT
- TRBJ2-1 TRBD2 TRBV7-2 CASNRLAARFNEQFF TGTGCCAGCAACCGACTAGCCGCACGATTCAATGAGCAGTTCTTC
- TRBJ2-2 - TRBV28 CASMGRPITGELFF TGTGCCAGCATGGGCAGGCCGATAACCGGGGAGCTGTTTTTT
- TRBJ2-6 - TRBV7-3 CASSPFSGANVLTF TGTGCCAGCAGCCCCTTCTCTGGGGCCAACGTCCTGACTTTC
- TRBJ2-1 - TRBV5-1 CASSPEALNNEQFF TGCGCCAGCAGCCCGGAGGCGCTAAACAATGAGCAGTTCTTC
few TRBJ1-1 TRBD1 TRBV5-1 CASSWTGQNTEAFF TGCGCCAGCAGCTGGACAGGGCAGAACACTGAAGCTTTCTTT
- TRBJ1-4 - TRBV11-2 CASSLVSQMNEKLFF TGTGCCAGCAGCTTAGTCTCACAGATGAATGAAAAACTGTTTTTT
- TRBJ1-1 TRBD1 TRBV27 CASSFGDRDFPEAFF TGTGCCAGCAGTTTTGGGGACAGGGACTTCCCTGAAGCTTTCTTT
- TRBJ2-1 TRBD2 TRBV4-1 CASSQGLAGVNEQFF TGCGCCAGCAGCCAGGGACTAGCGGGGGTCAATGAGCAGTTCTTC